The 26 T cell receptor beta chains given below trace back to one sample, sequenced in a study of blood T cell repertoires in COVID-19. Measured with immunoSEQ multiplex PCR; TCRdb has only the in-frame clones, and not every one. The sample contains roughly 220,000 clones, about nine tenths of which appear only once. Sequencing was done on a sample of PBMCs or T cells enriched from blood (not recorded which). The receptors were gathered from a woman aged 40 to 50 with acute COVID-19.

CDR3 DNA sequence: TGTGCCAGCAGTTACTCGATCAGGGGCCGTCGGCCTGAAGCTTTCTTT. Residues: CASSYSIRGRRPEAFF. The chain employs TRBV6-2 or TRBV6-3 and TRBJ1-1; perhaps TRBD1 as D (6 bases). Trimming cost V 0 bases and J 6 bases, with 17 bases left between them. The CDR3 totals 16 residues. The germline V gene encodes CDR1 MNHEY and CDR2 SVGEGT.

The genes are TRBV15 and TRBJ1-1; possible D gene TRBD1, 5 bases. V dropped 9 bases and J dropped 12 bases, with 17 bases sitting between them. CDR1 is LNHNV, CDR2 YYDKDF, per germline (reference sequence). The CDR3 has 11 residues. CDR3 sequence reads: CATGDRYRSFF. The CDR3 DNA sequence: TGTGCCACTGGCGACAGATACAGGTCTTTCTTT.

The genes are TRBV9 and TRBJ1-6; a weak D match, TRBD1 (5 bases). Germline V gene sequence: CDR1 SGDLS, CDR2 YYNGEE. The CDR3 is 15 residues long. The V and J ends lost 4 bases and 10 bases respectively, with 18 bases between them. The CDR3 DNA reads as TGTGCCAGCAGCCCCGGGGGAGGGGTGGGCTCACCCCTCCACTTT. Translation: CASSPGGGVGSPLHF.

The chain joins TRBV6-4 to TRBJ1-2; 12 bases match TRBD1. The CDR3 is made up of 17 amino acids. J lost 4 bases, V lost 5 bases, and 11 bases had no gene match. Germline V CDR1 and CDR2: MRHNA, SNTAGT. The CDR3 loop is CASSSAGTGGSPYGYTF. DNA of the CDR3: TGTGCCAGCAGTTCCGCCGGGACAGGGGGCTCGCCCTATGGCTACACCTTC.

The CDR3 DNA sequence: TGTGCCAGCAGCGCAGCGGCAGATTCCTATGGCTACACCTTC. The encoded protein is CASSAAADSYGYTF. J is TRBJ1-2 and V is TRBV9; D unresolved. Between the trimmed V and J ends, which lost 3 bases and 4 bases, there was a span of 13 bases. The CDR3 runs to 14 residues. Germline assignment: CDR1 SGDLS and CDR2 YYNGEE.

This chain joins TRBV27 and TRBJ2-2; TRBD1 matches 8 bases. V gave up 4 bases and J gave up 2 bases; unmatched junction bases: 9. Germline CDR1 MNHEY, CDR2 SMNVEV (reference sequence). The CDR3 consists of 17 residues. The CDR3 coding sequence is TGTGCCAGCAGTTCGACCAGGGGGCGTAGAAACACCGGGGAGCTGTTTTTT. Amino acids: CASSSTRGRRNTGELFF.

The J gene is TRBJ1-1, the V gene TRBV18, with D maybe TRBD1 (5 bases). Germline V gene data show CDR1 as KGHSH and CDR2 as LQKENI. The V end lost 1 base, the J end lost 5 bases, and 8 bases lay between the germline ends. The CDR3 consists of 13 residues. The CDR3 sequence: CASSPRRGTEAFF. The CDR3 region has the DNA TGTGCCAGCTCACCACGAAGGGGTACTGAAGCTTTCTTT.

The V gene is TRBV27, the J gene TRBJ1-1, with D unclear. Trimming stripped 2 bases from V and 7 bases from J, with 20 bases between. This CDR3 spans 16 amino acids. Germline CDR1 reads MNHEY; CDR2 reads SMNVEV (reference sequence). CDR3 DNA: TGTGCCAGCAGTTTAGCCCGACTCGGCAAAGAAAGTGAAGCTTTCTTT. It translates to CASSLARLGKESEAFF.

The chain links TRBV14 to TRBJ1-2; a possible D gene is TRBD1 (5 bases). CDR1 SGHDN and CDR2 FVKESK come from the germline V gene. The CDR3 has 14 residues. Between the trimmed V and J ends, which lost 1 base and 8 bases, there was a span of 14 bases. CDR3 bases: TGTGCCAGCAGCCAAGTAGATCAGGGAAGCGGCTACACCTTC. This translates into CASSQVDQGSGYTF.

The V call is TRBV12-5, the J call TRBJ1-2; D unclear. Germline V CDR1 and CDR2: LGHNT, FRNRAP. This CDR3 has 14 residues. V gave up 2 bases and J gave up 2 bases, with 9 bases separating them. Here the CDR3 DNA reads TGTGCTAGTGGTTTGAGTACGGTGAACTATGGCTACACCTTC. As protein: CASGLSTVNYGYTF.

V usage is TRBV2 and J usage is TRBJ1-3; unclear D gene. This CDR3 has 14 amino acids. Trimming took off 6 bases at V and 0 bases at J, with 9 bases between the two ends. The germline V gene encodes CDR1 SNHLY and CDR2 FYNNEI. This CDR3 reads CASRYTASGNTIYF. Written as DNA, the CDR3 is TGTGCCAGCAGATACACCGCCTCTGGAAACACCATATATTTT.

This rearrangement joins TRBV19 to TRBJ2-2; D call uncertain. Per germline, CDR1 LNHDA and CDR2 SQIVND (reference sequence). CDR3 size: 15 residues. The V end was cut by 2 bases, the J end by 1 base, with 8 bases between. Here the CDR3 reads CASSILPGNTGELFF. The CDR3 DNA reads TGTGCCAGTAGTATACTGCCAGGGAACACCGGGGAGCTGTTTTTT. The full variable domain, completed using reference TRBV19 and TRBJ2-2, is DGGITQSPKYLFRKEGQNVTLSCEQNLNHDAMYWYRQDPGQGLRLIYYSQIVNDFQKGDIAEGYSVSREKKESFPLTVTSAQKNPTAFYLCASSILPGNTGELFFGEGSRLTVL.

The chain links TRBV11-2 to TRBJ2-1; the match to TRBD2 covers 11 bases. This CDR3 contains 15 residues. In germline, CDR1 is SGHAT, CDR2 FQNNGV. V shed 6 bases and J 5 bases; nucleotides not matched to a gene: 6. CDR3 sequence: CASRIIAGGHNEQFF. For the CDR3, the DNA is TGTGCCAGCAGGATAATAGCGGGGGGGCACAATGAGCAGTTCTTC.

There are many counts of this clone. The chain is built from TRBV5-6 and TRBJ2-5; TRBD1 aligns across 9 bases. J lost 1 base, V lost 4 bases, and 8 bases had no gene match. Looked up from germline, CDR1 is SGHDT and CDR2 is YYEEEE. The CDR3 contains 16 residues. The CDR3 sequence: CASSEFGTGPQETQYF. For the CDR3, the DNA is TGTGCCAGCAGCGAATTCGGGACAGGGCCCCAAGAGACCCAGTACTTC.

CDR3 loop: CASSSYVAQGNQPQHF. For the CDR3, the DNA is TGTGCCAGCAGCTCCTACGTGGCTCAGGGCAATCAGCCCCAGCATTTT. V is TRBV7-8 and J is TRBJ1-5; D not certain. Trimming removed 4 bases at V and 2 bases at J, with 15 bases between. This CDR3 has 16 residues. The germline CDR1 and CDR2 sequences are SGHVS and FQNEAQ. Filled out from reference TRBV7-8 and TRBJ1-5, the complete variable domain reads GAGVSQSPRYKVAKRGQDVALRCDPISGHVSLFWYQQALGQGPEFLTYFQNEAQLDKSGLPSDRFFAERPEGSVSTLKIQRTQQEDSAVYLCASSSYVAQGNQPQHFGDGTRLSIL.

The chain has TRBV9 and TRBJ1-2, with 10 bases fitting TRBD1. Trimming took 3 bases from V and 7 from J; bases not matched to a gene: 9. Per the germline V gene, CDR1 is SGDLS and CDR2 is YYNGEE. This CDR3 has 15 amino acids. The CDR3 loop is CASSASAGTGAGYTF. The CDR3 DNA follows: TGTGCCAGCAGCGCCTCCGCCGGGACAGGGGCTGGCTACACCTTC.

The chain's CDR3 is CASSQDRDSYNSPLHF. CDR3 bases: TGTGCCAGCAGCCAAGACAGGGATTCCTATAATTCACCCCTCCACTTT. The chain uses TRBV4-2 and TRBJ1-6; D possibly corresponds to TRBD1 (5 bases). CDR3 length equals 16 residues. Trimming cost V 0 bases and J 1 base, with 7 bases left between them. CDR1 and CDR2 from the germline V gene are LGHNA and YNFKEQ.

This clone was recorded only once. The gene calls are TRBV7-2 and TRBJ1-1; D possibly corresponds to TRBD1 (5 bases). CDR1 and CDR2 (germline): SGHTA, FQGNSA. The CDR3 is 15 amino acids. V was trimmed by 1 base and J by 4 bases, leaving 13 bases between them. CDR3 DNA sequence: TGTGCCAGCAGCTTAGGATTCCAGGGATTCACTGAAGCTTTCTTT. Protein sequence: CASSLGFQGFTEAFF.

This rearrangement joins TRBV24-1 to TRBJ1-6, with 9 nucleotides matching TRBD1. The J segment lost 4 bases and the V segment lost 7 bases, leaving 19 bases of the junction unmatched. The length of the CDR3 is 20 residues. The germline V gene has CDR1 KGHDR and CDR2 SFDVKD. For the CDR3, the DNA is TGTGCCACCAGCCTAATACTCCGAAGGACAGGGGAGGTGTATAATTCACCCCTCCACTTT. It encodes CATSLILRRTGEVYNSPLHF.

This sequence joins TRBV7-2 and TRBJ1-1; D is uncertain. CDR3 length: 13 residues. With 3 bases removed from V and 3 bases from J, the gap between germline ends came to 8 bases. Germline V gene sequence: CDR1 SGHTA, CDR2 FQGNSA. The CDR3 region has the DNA TGTGCCAGCAGCTTTTACACCGACACTGAAGCTTTCTTT. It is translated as CASSFYTDTEAFF.

In nucleotides, the CDR3 is TGTGCCATCAGTGACGGGACTGACCTCCACTTT. Its protein is CAISDGTDLHF. This chain links TRBV10-3 with TRBJ1-6, with D maybe TRBD1 (5 bases). Trimming stripped 3 bases from V and 15 bases from J, with 9 bases between. The CDR3 covers 11 residues. CDR1 ENHRY and CDR2 SYGVKD come from the germline V gene.

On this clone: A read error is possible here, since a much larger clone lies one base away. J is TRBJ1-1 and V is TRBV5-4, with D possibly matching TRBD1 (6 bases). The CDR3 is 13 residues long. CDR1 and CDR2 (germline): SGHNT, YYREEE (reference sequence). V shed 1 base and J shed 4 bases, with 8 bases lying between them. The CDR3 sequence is CASSLTGFTEAFF. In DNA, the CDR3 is TGTGCCAGCAGCTTGACAGGGTTCACTGAAGCTTTCTTT.

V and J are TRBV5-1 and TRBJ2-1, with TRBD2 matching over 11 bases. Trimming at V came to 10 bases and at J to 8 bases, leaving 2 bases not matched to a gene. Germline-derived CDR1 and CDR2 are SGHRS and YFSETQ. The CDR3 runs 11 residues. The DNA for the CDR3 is TGCGCCTCGACTAGCGGGGATGAGCAGTTCTTC. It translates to CASTSGDEQFF.

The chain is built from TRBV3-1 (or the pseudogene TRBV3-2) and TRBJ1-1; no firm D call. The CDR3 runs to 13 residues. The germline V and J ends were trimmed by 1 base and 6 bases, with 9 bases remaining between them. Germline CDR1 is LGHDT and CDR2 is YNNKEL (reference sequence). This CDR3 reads CASSQVMRAEAFF. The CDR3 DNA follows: TGTGCCAGCAGCCAAGTTATGAGGGCTGAAGCTTTCTTT.

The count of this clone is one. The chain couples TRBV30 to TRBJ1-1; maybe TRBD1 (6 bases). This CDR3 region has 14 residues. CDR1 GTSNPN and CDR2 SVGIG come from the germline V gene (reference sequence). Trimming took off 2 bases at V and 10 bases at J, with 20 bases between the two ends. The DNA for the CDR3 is TGTGCCTGGAGTCCCCCCACCGGTGGGACAAGAGCTTTCTTT. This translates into CAWSPPTGGTRAFF.

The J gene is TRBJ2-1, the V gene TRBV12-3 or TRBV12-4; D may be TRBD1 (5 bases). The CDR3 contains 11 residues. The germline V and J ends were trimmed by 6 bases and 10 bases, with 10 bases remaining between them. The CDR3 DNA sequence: TGTGCCAGCAGCCCGAGACAGGAGCAGTTCTTC. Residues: CASSPRQEQFF.